Each of the 24 T cell receptor beta chains below was sequenced from the same sample in a study of blood T cell repertoires in COVID-19. TCRdb's copy holds only in-frame clones and misses some; the assay was immunoSEQ multiplex PCR. Here the sample spans a few hundred thousand clones, roughly 86% being singletons. The sequencing sample was made of peripheral blood. Source of these receptors: a woman between 50 and 59 years old who had recovered from COVID-19.

The chain joins TRBV7-9 to TRBJ2-7, with TRBD2 identical over 8 bases. Trimming cost V 4 bases and J 1 base; bases outside gene matches: 6. The length of the CDR3 is 15 residues. Germline CDR1 SEHNR, CDR2 FQNEAQ (reference sequence). For the CDR3, the DNA is TGTGCCAGCAGCTCCCGGGAGGGGGGATCCTACGAGCAGTACTTC. Its protein product is CASSSREGGSYEQYF.

This rearrangement joins TRBV3-1 (or the pseudogene TRBV3-2) to TRBJ2-7, with TRBD1 as a possible D gene (8 bases). The CDR3 length is 15 residues. The V end lost 4 bases, the J end lost 4 bases, and 17 bases lay between the germline ends. In germline, CDR1 is LGHDT, CDR2 YNNKEL (reference sequence). CDR3 protein: CASSLGAQGGYEQYF. The CDR3 nucleotides read TGTGCCAGCAGCCTGGGGGCACAGGGGGGGTACGAGCAGTACTTC.

The chain uses TRBV6-6 and TRBJ1-1; D is uncertain. Trimming took 5 bases from V and 0 from J, leaving 10 bases between them. This CDR3 has 14 amino acids. CDR1 and CDR2 from the germline V gene are MNHNY and SVGAGI (reference sequence). The CDR3 reads CASSPPDLNTEAFF. The CDR3 region has the DNA TGTGCCAGCAGTCCCCCAGATCTGAACACTGAAGCTTTCTTT.

This clone was counted a single time. V usage is TRBV7-9 and J usage is TRBJ2-3; no clear D gene. Trimming took off 5 bases at V and 0 bases at J, with 15 bases between the two ends. Germline values: CDR1 SEHNR, CDR2 FQNEAQ (reference sequence). This CDR3 is 16 amino acids long. The CDR3: CASSPRSRVSTDTQYF. The CDR3 DNA sequence: TGTGCCAGCAGCCCTAGGTCCCGGGTTAGCACAGATACGCAGTATTTT.

The rearrangement joins TRBV4-3 to TRBJ1-2; TRBD1 is a possible D gene (6 bases). With 5 bases removed from V and 3 bases from J, the gap between germline ends came to 13 bases. CDR1 is LGHNA, CDR2 YSLEER, per germline. The CDR3 consists of 14 residues. The CDR3 bases are TGCGCCAGCAGCGTACAGGGTGGGGACTATGGCTACACCTTC. This encodes CASSVQGGDYGYTF.

The chain uses TRBV11-2 and TRBJ2-2; TRBD2 is a possible D gene (5 bases). The germline CDR1 and CDR2 sequences are SGHAT and FQNNGV. This CDR3 is 15 amino acids long. Trimming pared 5 bases from V and 5 bases from J, leaving 15 bases between. The CDR3 sequence: CASSQEVIRTGELFF. As DNA, the CDR3 is TGTGCCAGCAGCCAGGAGGTGATAAGGACCGGGGAGCTGTTTTTT.

This clone appeared a single time. The chain couples TRBV28 to TRBJ2-2, with 8 bases lining up with TRBD1. Germline V gene sequence: CDR1 MDHEN, CDR2 SYDVKM. The J segment lost 6 bases and the V segment lost 3 bases, leaving 6 bases of the junction unmatched. CDR3 length equals 15 residues. DNA for the CDR3: TGTGCCAGCAGTTTGGGGCAGGGGGCGGCCGGGGAGCTGTTTTTT. This gives the protein CASSLGQGAAGELFF.

Many counts were recorded for this clone. The rearrangement joins TRBV4-1 to TRBJ2-7, with D unclear. The V end was cut by 3 bases, the J end by 5 bases, with 11 bases between. The CDR3 sequence is 13 residues long. Per the germline V gene, CDR1 is MGHRA and CDR2 is YSYEKL. DNA of the CDR3: TGCGCCAGCAGCCAGGCCAGACGGGACGAGCAGTACTTC. It specifies CASSQARRDEQYF.

The chain is built from TRBV4-3 and TRBJ2-2; 7 nucleotides line up with TRBD2. V lost 0 bases to trimming and J lost 2 bases; unmatched junction nucleotides: 9. The germline V gene encodes CDR1 LGHNA and CDR2 YSLEER. The CDR3 extends over 18 amino acids. CDR3 coding DNA: TGCGCCAGCAGCCAAGATCCTGGTCCTAGCGGTAACACCGGGGAGCTGTTTTTT. Its translation is CASSQDPGPSGNTGELFF.

The chain carries TRBV3-1 (or the pseudogene TRBV3-2) and TRBJ2-7, with 8 bases fitting TRBD2. The V gene's germline CDR1 is LGHDT and CDR2 YNNKEL (reference sequence). The ends lost 4 bases at V and 0 bases at J; junction bases unmatched: 5. This CDR3 has 15 amino acids. CDR3 amino acids: CASSPLAGSSYEQYF. CDR3 DNA sequence: TGTGCCAGCAGCCCCTTAGCGGGAAGCTCCTACGAGCAGTACTTC.

This clone was seen a few times. The chain carries TRBV5-4 and TRBJ1-3, with TRBD1 matching over 9 bases. The V gene end was trimmed by 2 bases and the J gene end by 0 bases; junction bases not matched to a gene: 3. This CDR3 contains 16 residues. Germline V gene data show CDR1 as SGHNT and CDR2 as YYREEE (reference sequence). The DNA for the CDR3 is TGTGCCAGCAGCTTTGGGACAGGGAGCTCTGGAAACACCATATATTTT. It encodes CASSFGTGSSGNTIYF.

This clone was detected once. The chain uses TRBV6-6 and TRBJ2-1; 9 bases line up with TRBD1. Germline V gene sequence: CDR1 MNHNY, CDR2 SVGAGI (reference sequence). V lost 2 bases, J lost 9 bases, and 2 bases stayed unmatched. The length of the CDR3 is 13 residues. CDR3 DNA: TGTGCCAGCAGTTACCAGGGACAGGGTGAGCAGTTCTTC. Residues: CASSYQGQGEQFF.

Concerning this clone itself: One junction end disagrees with the germline gene, perhaps due to a read error. The chain uses TRBV7-7 and TRBJ2-3; tentatively, D is TRBD1 (5 bases). The CDR3 is 17 amino acids. CDR1 and CDR2 (germline): SSHAT, FNYEAQ (reference sequence). The CDR3 reads CASSQKRPLTGTDTQYF. The CDR3 DNA sequence: TGTGCTAGCAGCCAAAAAAGGCCCCTGACAGGCACAGATACGCAGTATTTT.

The V call is TRBV4-3, the J call TRBJ1-6; 8 bases fit TRBD1. Germline V gene data show CDR1 as LGHNA and CDR2 as YSLEER. Losses at the gene ends were 1 base for V and 8 bases for J; bases not matched to a gene: 4. The CDR3 runs to 15 residues. In nucleotides, the CDR3 is TGCGCCAGCAGCCAAGTTCCAGGGGGCGATTCACCCCTCCACTTT. Translating gives CASSQVPGGDSPLHF.

J is TRBJ1-5 and V is TRBV25-1, with a possible D match to TRBD1 (6 bases). Per the germline V gene, CDR1 is MGHDK and CDR2 is SYGVNS. CDR3 size: 15 residues. With 4 bases removed from V and 2 bases from J, the gap between germline ends came to 12 bases. Written as DNA, the CDR3 is TGTGCCAGCAGTGCACAGGGAAGTCGCAATCAGCCCCAGCATTTT. It is translated as CASSAQGSRNQPQHF.

V gene TRBV12-2 combines with J gene TRBJ2-1; TRBD2, as called in the table, went unchecked against the DNA. TRBV12-2 counts as a pseudogene. The CDR3 extends over 14 amino acids. CDR3 DNA: TGTGCAAGTCGCTTCCTGACTAGCGGTCCCGAGCAGTTCTTC. Amino acids: CASRFLTSGPEQFF.

The chain links TRBV12-3 or TRBV12-4 to TRBJ2-7, with unresolved D. The CDR3 totals 11 residues. V was clipped by 3 bases and J by 7 bases, with 7 bases between them. The CDR3 here is CASSFLEEQYF. The CDR3 nucleotides are TGTGCCAGCAGTTTTTTGGAGGAGCAGTACTTC.

The chain recombines TRBV6-5 with TRBJ1-2; 8 nucleotides line up with TRBD1. Germline V gives CDR1 MNHEY, CDR2 SVGAGI. V gave up 6 bases and J gave up 4 bases; unmatched junction bases: 7. The CDR3 sequence is 14 residues long. This chain's CDR3 is CASRSAGGTYGYTF. The DNA of the CDR3 is TGTGCCAGCAGGTCGGCAGGGGGCACCTATGGCTACACCTTC.

The V and J genes are TRBV28 and TRBJ2-7; D not certain. Trimming cost V 6 bases and J 6 bases, with 12 bases left between them. Germline V lookup: CDR1 MDHEN, CDR2 SYDVKM. The CDR3 contains 12 residues. The CDR3 region has the DNA TGTGCCAGCAGGCATGACACGTCCGAGCAGTACTTC. This sequence encodes CASRHDTSEQYF. Together with reference TRBV28 and TRBJ2-7, the CDR3 gives the full variable domain: DVKVTQSSRYLVKRTGEKVFLECVQDMDHENMFWYRQDPGLGLRLIYFSYDVKMKEKGDIPEGYSVSREKKERFSLILESASTNQTSMYLCASRHDTSEQYFGPGTRLTVT.

This chain joins TRBV6-6 and TRBJ2-7; the match to TRBD2 covers 11 bases. Losses at the gene ends were 5 bases for V and 7 bases for J; bases not matched to a gene: 16. CDR1 and CDR2 (germline): MNHNY, SVGAGI (reference sequence). CDR3 length: 17 residues. The CDR3 sequence: CASSPSTGTSGTREQYF. In nucleotides, the CDR3 is TGTGCCAGCAGTCCGAGCACCGGGACTAGCGGAACGAGGGAGCAGTACTTC.

This chain uses TRBV5-1 with TRBJ1-2; 9 bases align to TRBD1. The CDR3 is made up of 15 amino acids. Losses at the gene ends were 4 bases for V and 5 bases for J; bases not matched to a gene: 9. The V gene's germline CDR1 is SGHRS and CDR2 YFSETQ. For the CDR3, the DNA is TGCGCCAGCAGCCCTACGGGACAGGGAGTTTATGGCTACACCTTC. As protein: CASSPTGQGVYGYTF.

This chain connects TRBV19 to TRBJ1-2, with TRBD1 matching over 7 bases. The germline gives CDR1 LNHDA, CDR2 SQIVND (reference sequence). The CDR3 contains 16 residues. The ends lost 6 bases at V and 4 bases at J; junction bases unmatched: 14. CDR3 nucleotide sequence: TGTGCCAGTAGGCGGAATCGGGACAGCAGATCCTATGGCTACACCTTC. Encoded protein: CASRRNRDSRSYGYTF.

This clone was seen only once. The gene calls are TRBV6-2 or TRBV6-3 and TRBJ1-5, with D perhaps matching TRBD1 (6 bases). Germline lookup yields CDR1 MNHEY and CDR2 SVGEGT. V lost 2 bases to trimming and J lost 9 bases, with 26 bases between them. This CDR3 spans 18 amino acids. DNA for the CDR3: TGTGCCAGCAGTTACGTCCCATTCAGGACAGTCTTAGGTCGGCCCCAGCATTTT. It is translated as CASSYVPFRTVLGRPQHF.

This clone was counted between two and nine times. This sequence joins TRBV6-5 and TRBJ2-7; unclear D gene. Trimming took 8 bases from V and 0 from J, leaving 14 bases between them. Germline lookup yields CDR1 MNHEY and CDR2 SVGAGI. The CDR3 runs 14 residues. The CDR3 bases are TGTGCCAGCCGATCCGAGGAGCGCTCCTACGAGCAGTACTTC. This gives the protein CASRSEERSYEQYF.